The 14 T cell receptor beta chains presented below share a single source sample, sequenced in a study of radiation and T cells in renal cell carcinoma. Method: immunoSEQ multiplex PCR; TCRdb's copy keeps in-frame clones and lacks some. The sample shows about 74,000 clones, roughly nine tenths of them seen only once. Time point of the sample: blood 4 weeks post-SBRT, at nephrectomy. Treatment here: 15 Gy SBRT to primary tumor, nephrectomy 4 weeks later. Here the sequenced sample was blood, taken from a patient whose treatment included radiotherapy and nephrectomy. The receptors here all came from a woman in her sixties or seventies with renal cell carcinoma.

This chain uses TRBV6-5 with TRBJ1-4, with D maybe TRBD1 (5 bases). In germline, CDR1 is MNHEY, CDR2 SVGAGI. CDR3 length equals 11 residues. The DNA for the CDR3 is TGTGGGGGACTCTGTAATGAAAAACTGTTTTTT. Amino acids: CGGLCNEKLFF.

This chain connects TRBV5-4 to TRBJ1-1, with a weak D call TRBD1 (6 bases). CDR1 is SGHNT and CDR2 is YYREEE in the germline V gene (reference sequence). V shed 4 bases and J shed 3 bases, with 19 bases lying between them. This CDR3 is built from 16 residues. CDR3: CASSRTAGMVDTEAFF. The CDR3 coding sequence is TGTGCCAGCAGCCGGACAGCAGGGATGGTTGACACTGAAGCTTTCTTT.

The gene calls are TRBV15 and TRBJ1-2; D not resolved. The V gene's germline CDR1 is LNHNV and CDR2 YYDKDF (reference sequence). The CDR3 sequence is 15 residues long. The V and J ends lost 0 bases and 2 bases respectively, with 10 bases between them. CDR3: CATSRESGGNYGYTF. Written as DNA, the CDR3 is TGTGCCACCAGCAGAGAGTCGGGCGGGAACTATGGCTACACCTTC.

The rearrangement uses TRBV5-4 and TRBJ2-2, with 7 bases fitting TRBD1. The J segment lost 3 bases and the V segment lost 4 bases, leaving 6 bases of the junction unmatched. Per the germline V gene, CDR1 is SGHNT and CDR2 is YYREEE (reference sequence). This CDR3 has 15 amino acids. This chain's CDR3 is CASSIRDSYTGELFF. Written as DNA, the CDR3 is TGTGCCAGCAGCATCCGGGACAGCTACACCGGGGAGCTGTTTTTT.

V and J are TRBV29-1 and TRBJ2-2; D is perhaps TRBD1 or TRBD2 (5 bases each). CDR1 and CDR2 from the germline V gene are SQVTM and ANQGSEA. The V end lost 7 bases, the J end lost 2 bases, and 11 bases lay between the germline ends. CDR3 length: 13 amino acids. The CDR3 nucleotides are TGCAGCGGTCGGGGCCTCAACACCGGGGAGCTGTTTTTT. Protein sequence: CSGRGLNTGELFF.

In nucleotides, the CDR3 is TGTGCCAGCAGCTTAGTTTTAGCGGGGGGTTTAAGGGAGCAGTTCTTC. This gives the protein CASSLVLAGGLREQFF. The rearrangement links TRBV7-2 to TRBJ2-1; 10 nucleotides match TRBD2. With V trimmed by 1 base and J by 10 bases, 10 bases remained unmatched. Germline CDR1 reads SGHTA; CDR2 reads FQGNSA. This CDR3 comprises 16 residues.

The rearrangement joins TRBV2 to TRBJ1-2; 7 bases are a match to TRBD1. This CDR3 is built from 16 residues. Trimming at V came to 4 bases and at J to 4 bases, leaving 12 bases not matched to a gene. CDR1 and CDR2 from the germline V gene are SNHLY and FYNNEI. The CDR3 bases are TGTGCCAGCAGTGTCGAGACAGGGAGTATAGGCTATGGCTACACCTTC. It encodes CASSVETGSIGYGYTF.

As to this clone: The sample holds other DNA sequences that translate to the same CDR3. CDR3 in DNA: TGTGCCAGCAGTCCGACAGTACCGAACACCGGGGAGCTGTTTTTT. This encodes CASSPTVPNTGELFF. The gene calls are TRBV19 and TRBJ2-2; tentatively, D is TRBD1 (5 bases). The CDR3 consists of 15 residues. V was cut by 9 bases and J by 0 bases, with 14 bases left in between. Germline V CDR1 and CDR2: LNHDA, SQIVND (reference sequence).

In DNA form, the CDR3 reads TGTGCCAGCAGCGTAGGGGGGTATGGTCAAGAGACCCAGTACTTC. Translating gives CASSVGGYGQETQYF. The chain links TRBV9 to TRBJ2-5; either TRBD1 or TRBD2 may supply D (5 bases each). Per the germline V gene, CDR1 is SGDLS and CDR2 is YYNGEE. The CDR3 is 15 residues long. Trimming pared 0 bases from V and 2 bases from J, leaving 11 bases between.

The genes are TRBV6-1 and TRBJ1-5; maybe TRBD1 (6 bases). Germline CDR1 MNHNS, CDR2 SASEGT. The CDR3 runs to 15 residues. Trimming removed 3 bases from V and 2 bases from J, with 11 bases in between. CDR3 in DNA: TGTGCCAGCAGTGACGGGGGCTGGGGCAATCAGCCCCAGCATTTT. This sequence encodes CASSDGGWGNQPQHF.

CDR3 bases: TGTGCCATCAGTGGCCAGGGGGCGGGATCCTACGAGCAGTACTTC. It is translated as CAISGQGAGSYEQYF. The V gene is TRBV10-3, the J gene TRBJ2-7, with TRBD1 identical over 8 bases. Germline V lookup: CDR1 ENHRY, CDR2 SYGVKD. This CDR3 is 15 amino acids long. J lost 1 base, V lost 4 bases, and 6 bases had no gene match.

The CDR3 DNA follows: TGTGCCAGTAAGTCGGCGGGGGGGCCGGCCAAAAACATTCAGTACTTC. This codes for CASKSAGGPAKNIQYF. This chain uses TRBV19 with TRBJ2-4; 9 nucleotides align to TRBD2. Per germline, CDR1 LNHDA and CDR2 SQIVND (reference sequence). The trim removed 7 bases at V and 1 base at J, leaving 8 bases unmatched. CDR3 length: 16 amino acids.

Regarding this clone: Other nucleotide sequences from this sample produce the same CDR3. Written as DNA, the CDR3 is TGTGCCAGTAGCGGGGCTAATGAGCAGTTCTTC. Translated: CASSGANEQFF. This chain joins TRBV19 and TRBJ2-1; D tentatively reads TRBD1 or TRBD2 (5 bases each). CDR1 is LNHDA and CDR2 is SQIVND in the germline V gene (reference sequence). This CDR3 has 11 amino acids. V was trimmed by 6 bases and J by 7 bases, leaving 7 bases between them.

This chain uses TRBV5-4 with TRBJ2-3, with D perhaps being TRBD1 or TRBD2 (6 bases each). The CDR3 covers 16 residues. Per the germline V gene, CDR1 is SGHNT and CDR2 is YYREEE (reference sequence). V dropped 1 base and J dropped 5 bases, with 17 bases sitting between them. The CDR3 nucleotides are TGTGCCAGCAGCTTGCAGGGGCGGGGTCGGGGAGATACGCAGTATTTT. Its protein is CASSLQGRGRGDTQYF.